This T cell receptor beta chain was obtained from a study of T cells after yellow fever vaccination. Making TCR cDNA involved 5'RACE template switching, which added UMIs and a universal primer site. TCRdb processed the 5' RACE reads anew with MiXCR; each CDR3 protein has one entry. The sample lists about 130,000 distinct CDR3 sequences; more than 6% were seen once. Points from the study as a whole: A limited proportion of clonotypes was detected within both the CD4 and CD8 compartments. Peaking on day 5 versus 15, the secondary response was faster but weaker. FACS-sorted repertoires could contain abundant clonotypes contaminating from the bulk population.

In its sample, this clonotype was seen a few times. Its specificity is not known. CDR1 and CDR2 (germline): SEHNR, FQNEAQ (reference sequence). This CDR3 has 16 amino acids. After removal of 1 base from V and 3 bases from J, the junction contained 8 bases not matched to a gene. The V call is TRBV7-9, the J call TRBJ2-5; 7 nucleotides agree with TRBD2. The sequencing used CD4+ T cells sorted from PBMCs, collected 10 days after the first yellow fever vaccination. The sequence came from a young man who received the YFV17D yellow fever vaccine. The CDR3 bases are TGTGCCAGCAGCTTAGTCCAGCGGGGAGCCGAAGAGACCCAGTACTTC. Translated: CASSLVQRGAEETQYF.